This T cell receptor (beta chain) appears in the sequencing data of a study of T cells in Graves' hyperthyroidism and ophthalmopathy (dated by TCRdb to between 2017 and 2020). About the investigation overall: Peripheral blood was sampled at the time of initial diagnosis, prior to any treatment. TCR V-J signatures able to tell the groups apart were searched for in a discovery cohort of 95 or so patients, of whom 43 had Graves' ophthalmopathy and under 65 had stable Graves' hyperthyroidism. Prospective prediction of ophthalmopathy was tested in an independent validation cohort of 18 to 20 hyperthyroidism patients and around 16 patients who later progressed to ophthalmopathy. For training and testing, the approximately 92 patients in the discovery cohort were randomly divided in a 7:3 ratio. In addition, the study compared T-cell repertoires in thyroid tissue and in blood from about six Graves' hyperthyroidism patients. Following sampling, methimazole starting at 30 mg daily was given to hyperthyroidism patients, and high-dose intravenous methylprednisolone was given to ophthalmopathy patients. TCR Vbeta CDR3 sequencing of 140 or so peripheral blood samples (around 45 ophthalmopathy, 70 to 85 hyperthyroidism and some 17 progressor patients) is reported in the paper.

What the study reported, not specific to this receptor: During validation, the model predicted progression to ophthalmopathy a median of about 6.3 months ahead of onset, with approximately 71% sensitivity and almost 75% specificity. Most expanded thyroid clonotypes (frequency above 0.001) were also detected in blood, a finding suggesting that blood repertoires may reflect thyroid immune responses. Sample size was not statistically predetermined, and blinding of investigators to group allocation was not performed. Ophthalmopathy was separated from stable hyperthyroidism by a 13 V-J signature model, with approximately 85% sensitivity and approximately 81% specificity obtained in cross-validation and 80%/75% obtained in testing.

The CDR3 covers 11 residues, taking in both the cysteine and the phenylalanine. Of all the DNA, just the CDR3 is kept, 33 bases in frame from base 1. Deletion took 2 bases off V and 9 bases off J, with a span of 5 bases between the germline ends. Based on the germline V gene, the CDR1 and CDR2 sequences are SGHTA and FQGNSA. The TCR beta CDR3 regions were amplified from the RNA transcripts. A first-round RT-PCR of the TCR CDR3 used the HTBI primer set with the Qiagen OneStep RT-PCR kit. The libraries were constructed in a second round of multiplex PCR and then size-selected and purified. Paired-end sequencing of the libraries was performed with 100 bp reads on an Illumina HiSeq2000. As for the original processing: SOAPnuke was used to process the raw data, with reads discarded if the reads contained adapters or uncalled bases, had a mean Phred below 15, or lacked an exact constant-primer or identifier match. COPE v1.2.5 was used to merge the high-quality paired reads, and each unique nucleotide sequence was defined as a clonotype. MiTCR v1.1 was used to align clonotypes to the IMGT TRBV, TRBD and TRBJ reference segments. Only V-J combinations with frequency above 0.0001, covering 99.2% of repertoires, were analysed. A TCS score was defined as the ratio of F50 (clonal expansion) to E x V (chaos), with BLOSUM62-based TCRdist applied between CDR3 peptides within each V-J. Welch's t-statistics and random forest reduced 450 to 600 V-J features to 13, which were used in a naive Bayes classifier (R e1071). TCRdb reprocessing: public reads trimmed at Q25 with fastp, clones called with MiXCR, in-frame beta chains kept. CDR3 protein duplicates are merged, each entry listing the most common genes and DNA. The V and J calls and clone size are TCRdb's, not the authors'. Present in this sample are 500,000 or so distinct CDR3 sequences, 15% to 20% of which were seen just once. About 29% of the sample is held by the ten biggest clonotypes.

The table lists this clonotype with many counts. The antigen this receptor binds is unknown. The input lacks base qualities; no much larger clone sits a single base away. Moderately to severely active disease, a Clinical Activity Score of at least 3, a NOSPECS grade of at least 4, and a duration under 3 months were present in ophthalmopathy patients. Patients with uncontrolled infections, other autoimmune diseases, pregnancy or lactation were excluded. Diagnoses were established on the basis of clinical symptoms, serum thyroxine and TRAb, thyroid ultrasound, and orbital computed tomography. PBMCs were isolated from about 10 ml of fresh peripheral blood by Ficoll-Paque density gradient centrifugation. Total RNA was extracted with Trizol reagent, and quality was checked on an Agilent 2100 Bioanalyzer.

The clonotype was recovered from a woman under 40 with Graves' ophthalmopathy. The specimen sequenced was blood. The chain joins TRBV7-2 to TRBJ2-1; too little of a D gene remains to name it. The CDR3 protein is CASSLKSEQFF. The nucleotide sequence is TGTGCCAGCAGCTTAAAGAGTGAGCAGTTCTTC. With all but the CDR3 taken from the reference TRBV7-2 and TRBJ2-1 genes, the full variable domain is: GAGVSQSPSNKVTEKGKDVELRCDPISGHTALYWYRQSLGQGLEFLIYFQGNSAPDKSGLPSDRFSAERTGGSVSTLTIQRTQQEDSAVYLCASSLKSEQFFGPGTRLTVL.